Below are 8 T cell receptor beta chains sequenced from a single sample in a study of blood T cells in healthy people across ages. Then a second PCR, running about 6 to 11 cycles, was carried out with a sample-barcoded 5' primer and a J-beta primer mix. TCRdb called the 5' RACE reads again in MiXCR, with one record for every CDR3 protein. The sample lists 650,000 to 900,000 distinct CDR3 sequences; roughly 60% were seen once. Sequenced input: blood. The receptor source for this set is a man aged 25-40 years in good health.

The CDR3: CSAQSQTVYSHEQFF. CDR3 in DNA: TGCAGTGCTCAATCCCAGACAGTTTACTCTCATGAGCAGTTCTTC. The chain employs TRBV20-1 and TRBJ2-1; weak D call: TRBD1 (5 bases). V was clipped by 5 bases and J by 8 bases, with 22 bases between them. CDR3 length: 15 amino acids. CDR1 and CDR2 (germline): DFQATT, SNEGSKA (reference sequence).

A note on this clonotype: At one of its ends the junction is not consistent with the germline gene, which may arise from a read error. This chain connects TRBV11-2 to TRBJ2-1; D not certain. This CDR3 is 13 amino acids long. Germline CDR1 SGHAT, CDR2 FQNNGV. The CDR3 bases are TGCGCCAGCAGCTGGCACAGCGTTCCAGTGGGGTTCTTC. This gives the protein CASSWHSVPVGFF.

The chain combines TRBV7-3 with TRBJ2-7; TRBD2 aligns across 10 bases. Germline CDR1 and CDR2: SGHTA and FQGTGA. V was clipped by 0 bases and J by 2 bases; unmatched bases: 7. This CDR3 region has 17 residues. The CDR3 here is CASSLTPPAGGPYEQYF. The CDR3 region has the DNA TGTGCCAGCAGCTTAACCCCCCCAGCGGGGGGGCCCTACGAGCAGTACTTC.

The CDR3 loop is CASTRADTGNQPQHF. CDR3 DNA: TGTGCCAGTACCCGGGCGGACACCGGAAATCAGCCCCAGCATTTT. The V gene is TRBV19, the J gene TRBJ1-5, with a weak D call TRBD1 (5 bases). CDR3 length: 15 amino acids. Germline loops: CDR1 LNHDA, CDR2 SQIVND (reference sequence). V lost 7 bases to trimming and J lost 4 bases, with 17 bases between them. The entire variable domain, with the rest obtained from reference TRBV19 and TRBJ1-5, is as follows: DGGITQSPKYLFRKEGQNVTLSCEQNLNHDAMYWYRQDPGQGLRLIYYSQIVNDFQKGDIAEGYSVSREKKESFPLTVTSAQKNPTAFYLCASTRADTGNQPQHFGDGTRLSIL.

This clonotype has just a few counts. The chain couples TRBV29-1 to TRBJ2-5; TRBD2 agrees at 7 bases. This CDR3 is built from 14 residues. The V segment lost 2 bases and the J segment 7 bases; nucleotides outside the gene matches: 10. Looked up from germline, CDR1 is SQVTM and CDR2 is ANQGSEA. The CDR3 DNA reads TGCAGCGTTGAAAGGCGGGGGAGCTTGGGGACCCAGTACTTC. Amino acid sequence: CSVERRGSLGTQYF.

The table lists this clonotype with a few counts. The V call is TRBV25-1, the J call TRBJ2-1, with D perhaps TRBD2 (5 bases). Deletions cut 3 bases from V and 3 bases from J, with 6 bases between. The CDR3 has 13 residues. Germline CDR1 reads MGHDK; CDR2 reads SYGVNS. CDR3 coding DNA: TGTGCCAGCAGTGACCGGGACTACAATGAGCAGTTCTTC. Translated: CASSDRDYNEQFF.

The J gene is TRBJ2-5, the V gene TRBV7-2; 7 bases are shared with TRBD2. TRBJ2-7 matches the DNA end more closely, so the J call is doubtful. The germline CDR1 and CDR2 sequences are SGHTA and FQGNSA. The length of the CDR3 is 15 residues. The CDR3 sequence is CASSPSVGGIYEQYF. The CDR3 region has the DNA TGTGCCAGCAGCCCCTCAGTGGGGGGGATCTACGAGCAGTACTTC.

This clonotype was observed a few times. This chain connects TRBV10-3 to TRBJ1-2; D is possibly TRBD1 (6 bases). CDR1 and CDR2 from the germline V gene are ENHRY and SYGVKD. V was clipped by 4 bases and J by 3 bases, with 6 bases between them. The CDR3 is 12 amino acids. CDR3 nucleotides: TGTGCCATCAGTGGGACAGACTATGGCTACACCTTC. It codes for CAISGTDYGYTF.